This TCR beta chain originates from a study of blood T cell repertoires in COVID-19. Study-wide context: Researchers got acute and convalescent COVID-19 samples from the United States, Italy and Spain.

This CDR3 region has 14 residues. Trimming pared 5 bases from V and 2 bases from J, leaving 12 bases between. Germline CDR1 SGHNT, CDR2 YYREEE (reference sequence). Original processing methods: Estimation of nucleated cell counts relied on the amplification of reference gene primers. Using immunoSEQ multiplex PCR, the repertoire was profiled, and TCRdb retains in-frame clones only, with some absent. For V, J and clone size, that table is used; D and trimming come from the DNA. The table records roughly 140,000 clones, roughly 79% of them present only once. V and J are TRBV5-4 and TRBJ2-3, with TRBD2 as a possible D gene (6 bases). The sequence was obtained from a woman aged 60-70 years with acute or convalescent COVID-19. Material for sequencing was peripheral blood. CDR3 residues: CASRSSDPTDTQYF. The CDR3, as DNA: TGTGCCAGCAGGTCTAGCGATCCCACAGATACGCAGTATTTT.